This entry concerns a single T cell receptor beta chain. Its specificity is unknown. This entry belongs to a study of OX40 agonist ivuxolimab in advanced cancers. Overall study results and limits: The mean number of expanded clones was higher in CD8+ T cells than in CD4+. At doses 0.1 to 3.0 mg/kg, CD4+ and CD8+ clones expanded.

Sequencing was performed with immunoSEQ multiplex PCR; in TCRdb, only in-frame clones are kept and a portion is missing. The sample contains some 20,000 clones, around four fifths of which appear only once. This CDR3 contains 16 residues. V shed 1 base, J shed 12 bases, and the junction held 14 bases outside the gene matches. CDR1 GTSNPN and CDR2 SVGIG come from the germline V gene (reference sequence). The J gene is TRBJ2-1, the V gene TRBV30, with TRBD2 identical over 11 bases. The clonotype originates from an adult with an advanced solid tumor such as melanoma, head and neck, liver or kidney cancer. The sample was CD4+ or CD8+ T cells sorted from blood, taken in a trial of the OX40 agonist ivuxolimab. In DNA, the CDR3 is TGTGCCTGGAGTGGTACAGTAGGGCTAGCGGGAGGTGGGCAGTTCTTC. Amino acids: CAWSGTVGLAGGGQFF. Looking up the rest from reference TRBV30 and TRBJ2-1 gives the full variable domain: SQTIHQWPATLVQPVGSPLSLECTVEGTSNPNLYWYRQAAGRGLQLLFYSVGIGQISSEVPQNLSASRPQDRQFILSSKKLLLSDSGFYLCAWSGTVGLAGGGQFFGPGTRLTVL.